This TCR beta chain came from a study of identical twins. cDNA carried unique molecular identifiers, and a universal primer site was added by template switching. A single record per CDR3 protein comes from TCRdb applying MiXCR to the 5' RACE reads. The table lists about 890,000 distinct CDR3 sequences, 9% to 15% of them singletons, with about 1.5% in the top ten. Worth noting for this clonotype: What it recognizes is unknown.

All donors were healthy, and all were Caucasian. Study-level results: Fewer insertions were carried by abundant cord blood beta clonotypes, but none was seen in memory repertoires.

These data were likewise used in another study, on yellow fever vaccine responses in identical twins.

The sequenced sample consisted of PBMCs. This receptor was obtained from a woman aged 18-30 years in good health.

CDR3 bases: TGCAGTGCCCGACTTGGGGAGACCCAGTACTTC. It is translated as CSARLGETQYF. V gene TRBV20-1 combines with J gene TRBJ2-5; D is unresolved. The CDR3 is 11 amino acids. The germline CDR1 and CDR2 sequences are DFQATT and SNEGSKA (reference sequence). V was clipped by 6 bases and J by 5 bases, with 10 bases between them.